Below, 21 T cell receptor beta chains from the same sample are listed, as sequenced in a study of blood T cell repertoires in COVID-19 (dated by TCRdb to about 2020). The receptor library was made with the immunoSEQ multiplex PCR assay. As stored in TCRdb, this immuneACCESS dataset retains in-frame rearrangements with V and J assigned. A fraction of the clones does not appear; measured against another copy, unresolved V genes explain less than half of the discrepancy, and the remainder lacks a known reason. The sample yields approximately 300,000 clones; about 85% were counted once. The ten largest clones take up around 4.2% of the sample. The sample consisted of peripheral blood. The receptor set was obtained from a woman aged 45-65 years with active or convalescent COVID-19.

The V call is TRBV19, the J call TRBJ2-5; 9 bases are shared with TRBD1. The CDR3 runs to 15 residues. The trim removed 3 bases at V and 4 bases at J, leaving 6 bases unmatched. The V gene's germline CDR1 is LNHDA and CDR2 SQIVND (reference sequence). CDR3 sequence (DNA): TGTGCCAGTAGTATGGGGCCGGGACAGGGAGAGACCCAGTACTTC. Translated, it gives CASSMGPGQGETQYF.

DNA for the CDR3: TGCGCCAGCAGCCAAATCGCGTCGACAGGGGTAGGGGCCAACGTCCTGACTTTC. Its translation is CASSQIASTGVGANVLTF. The chain links TRBV4-1 to TRBJ2-6; 8 bases are shared with TRBD1. The germline gives CDR1 MGHRA, CDR2 YSYEKL. Trimming cost V 2 bases and J 4 bases; bases outside gene matches: 10. CDR3 size: 18 residues.

The chain is built from TRBV6-5 and TRBJ1-5; perhaps TRBD1 as D (6 bases). The germline gives CDR1 MNHEY, CDR2 SVGAGI. V dropped 5 bases and J dropped 0 bases, with 11 bases sitting between them. This CDR3 contains 15 residues. CDR3 loop: CASSNRRGSNQPQHF. In DNA form, the CDR3 reads TGTGCCAGCAGTAACCGCAGGGGTAGCAATCAGCCCCAGCATTTT.

This chain connects TRBV19 to TRBJ2-7; D not certain. Germline-derived CDR1 and CDR2 are LNHDA and SQIVND (reference sequence). Trimming took 3 bases from V and 6 from J, leaving 15 bases between them. The CDR3 extends over 14 amino acids. CDR3 residues: CASSIQDFDGEQYF. CDR3 DNA: TGTGCCAGTAGTATCCAGGATTTCGACGGCGAGCAGTACTTC.

The sample holds one count of this clone. The V and J genes are TRBV19 and TRBJ2-7, with 8 bases matching TRBD1. This CDR3 region has 13 residues. Germline V gene lookup returns CDR1 LNHDA and CDR2 SQIVND (reference sequence). V was clipped by 11 bases and J by 3 bases; unmatched bases: 9. CDR3: CAVYRDRLYEQYF. In DNA, the CDR3 is TGTGCCGTGTATCGGGACAGGCTCTACGAGCAGTACTTC.

This chain joins TRBV5-1 and TRBJ2-5; 8 nucleotides align to TRBD1. J lost 4 bases, V lost 10 bases, and 9 bases had no gene match. The CDR3 totals 13 residues. Germline V lookup: CDR1 SGHRS, CDR2 YFSETQ. CDR3 amino acids: CASRQGSGETQYF. The CDR3 DNA follows: TGCGCCTCACGACAGGGGAGTGGAGAGACCCAGTACTTC.

This clone came up once. The chain joins TRBV5-1 to TRBJ2-1; the D gene is possibly TRBD2 (5 bases). Germline-derived CDR1 and CDR2 are SGHRS and YFSETQ. Trimming removed 0 bases from V and 3 bases from J, with 10 bases in between. The CDR3 spans 15 residues. The CDR3: CASSLVPGNYNEQFF. The DNA of the CDR3 is TGCGCCAGCAGCTTGGTACCGGGGAACTACAATGAGCAGTTCTTC.

The V gene is TRBV7-9, the J gene TRBJ2-3; D not resolved. Trimming removed 6 bases from V and 0 bases from J, with 16 bases in between. The CDR3 length is 16 residues. Germline V CDR1 and CDR2: SEHNR, FQNEAQ (reference sequence). CDR3 nucleotide sequence: TGTGCCAGCAGTCCGACTCTTAGTACTAGCACAGATACGCAGTATTTT. Translating gives CASSPTLSTSTDTQYF.

V gene TRBV30 combines with J gene TRBJ1-1; TRBD1 is a possible D gene (6 bases). V dropped 5 bases and J dropped 7 bases, with 11 bases sitting between them. Per germline, CDR1 GTSNPN and CDR2 SVGIG (reference sequence). CDR3 length: 11 residues. The CDR3 loop reads CAWAGHFEAFF. The CDR3 DNA follows: TGTGCCTGGGCGGGACACTTTGAAGCTTTCTTT. The complete variable domain, with remaining parts taken from reference TRBV30 and TRBJ1-1, reads SQTIHQWPATLVQPVGSPLSLECTVEGTSNPNLYWYRQAAGRGLQLLFYSVGIGQISSEVPQNLSASRPQDRQFILSSKKLLLSDSGFYLCAWAGHFEAFFGQGTRLTVV.

The chain carries TRBV7-6 and TRBJ2-1, with 7 nucleotides matching TRBD2. CDR1 SGHVS and CDR2 FNYEAQ come from the germline V gene. V was pared by 1 base and J by 0 bases, with 9 bases of the junction left unmatched. This CDR3 contains 18 residues. The CDR3 sequence is CASSLGVGGRGSYNEQFF. CDR3 bases: TGTGCCAGCAGCTTAGGAGTGGGAGGGAGGGGCTCCTACAATGAGCAGTTCTTC.

The chain combines TRBV12-3 or TRBV12-4 with TRBJ2-1; the match to TRBD2 covers 8 bases. CDR3 length: 12 residues. The ends lost 3 bases at V and 12 bases at J; junction bases unmatched: 4. The CDR3 DNA sequence: TGTGCCAGCAGTTTTTTAGCGGGGCTGCAGTTCTTC. Its translation: CASSFLAGLQFF.

The chain links TRBV25-1 to TRBJ2-2, with 9 nucleotides matching TRBD1. This CDR3 is built from 13 residues. In germline, CDR1 is MGHDK, CDR2 SYGVNS. J gave up 6 bases and V 11 bases, and 7 bases lay outside the gene matches. For the CDR3, the DNA is TGTGCCTGCCGGGACAGGGTGGCCGGGGAGCTGTTTTTT. The encoded protein is CACRDRVAGELFF.

The CDR3 DNA reads TGTGCCAGCAGACGGATGGGCCTTTATAGCAATCAGCCCCAGCATTTT. This sequence encodes CASRRMGLYSNQPQHF. J is TRBJ1-5 and V is TRBV27; D gene ambiguous. Germline V gene lookup returns CDR1 MNHEY and CDR2 SMNVEV (reference sequence). Trimming took off 6 bases at V and 0 bases at J, with 15 bases between the two ends. The CDR3 is made up of 16 amino acids.

The chain couples TRBV4-1 to TRBJ1-5; TRBD1 agrees at 7 bases. CDR1 is MGHRA, CDR2 YSYEKL, per germline. CDR3 size: 16 residues. Trimming cost V 1 base and J 6 bases; bases outside gene matches: 9. The CDR3 DNA reads as TGCGCCAGCAGCCAAGGCGCAGGGGGAATGGCTCAGCCCCAGCATTTT. Protein: CASSQGAGGMAQPQHF.

This clone was found a few times. The CDR3: CASSLGTVAQYF. Here the CDR3 DNA reads TGTGCCAGCAGCTTGGGGACTGTCGCGCAGTACTTC. The chain has TRBV5-6 and TRBJ2-7, with D perhaps matching TRBD2 (5 bases). The CDR3 contains 12 residues. The V and J ends lost 0 bases and 9 bases respectively, with 10 bases between them. The germline gives CDR1 SGHDT, CDR2 YYEEEE.

This clone was detected once. CDR3 protein: CASSSQWYTEAFF. The CDR3 nucleotides read TGTGCCAGCTCATCTCAGTGGTACACTGAAGCTTTCTTT. V gene TRBV18 combines with J gene TRBJ1-1; D remains ambiguous. In germline, CDR1 is KGHSH, CDR2 LQKENI. The CDR3 is 13 amino acids. Between the trimmed V and J ends, which lost 5 bases and 3 bases, there was a span of 10 bases.

This clone is a singleton in its sample. V usage is TRBV21-1 and J usage is TRBJ1-3. TRBV21-1 is a listed pseudogene. There are 18 residues in the CDR3. This CDR3 reads CASSTEGQTESSGNTIYF. Here the CDR3 DNA reads TGTGCCAGCAGCACGGAGGGGCAGACTGAGAGCTCTGGAAACACCATATATTTT.

The chain links TRBV28 to TRBJ1-2; perhaps TRBD1 as D (5 bases). CDR1 is MDHEN, CDR2 SYDVKM, per germline. The V and J ends lost 5 bases and 7 bases respectively, with 23 bases between them. This CDR3 is 16 amino acids long. Written as DNA, the CDR3 is TGTGCCAGCAGTCCCGCGGGGACCGCCGGCGAGGTTGGCTACACCTTC. Translation gives CASSPAGTAGEVGYTF.

This clone was counted once. The rearrangement links TRBV9 to TRBJ2-6; D is undetermined. Germline V lookup: CDR1 SGDLS, CDR2 YYNGEE. The CDR3 is 17 amino acids. Trimming left V 0 bases short and J 0 bases short, with 10 bases between. CDR3: CASSVAGSSSGANVLTF. CDR3 coding DNA: TGTGCCAGCAGCGTAGCCGGGTCCAGCTCTGGGGCCAACGTCCTGACTTTC.

This rearrangement joins TRBV19 to TRBJ1-2; D is ambiguous. The CDR3 sequence is 15 residues long. Trimming stripped 4 bases from V and 0 bases from J, with 12 bases between. Germline V gene sequence: CDR1 LNHDA, CDR2 SQIVND (reference sequence). In nucleotides, the CDR3 is TGTGCCAGTAGTACGGGGAGGAGGCCTAACTATGGCTACACCTTC. Translation: CASSTGRRPNYGYTF.

The rearrangement joins TRBV12-1 to TRBJ2-7; no DNA check was done on the table's D call, TRBD2. TRBV12-1 is flagged as a pseudogene. The CDR3 length is 19 residues. The CDR3 loop is CASSQRGRPPGLRRYEQYF. Written as DNA, the CDR3 is TGTGCCAGCAGCCAGCGGGGGAGACCCCCGGGACTGAGGCGGTACGAGCAGTACTTC.